This TCR beta chain was recovered during a study of shared clonotypes between healthy human individuals. Looking at the study overall: The donor pool was made up of two women and three men aged 18 to 49.

General study findings and limits: The authors sampled blood alone, and tissue repertoires likely differ.

Trimming cost V 4 bases and J 4 bases, with 8 bases left between them. This CDR3 is built from 13 residues. The germline gives CDR1 MNHEY, CDR2 SMNVEV (reference sequence). Naive CD8 cells lacked CD45RO and underwent positive selection for CCR7, leaving out terminally differentiated effector memory CD45RA+ cells. Each sample came from a Caucasian adult donor living in Nashville, Tennessee. Worth noting for this clone: What it binds is not known.

Several immunoSEQ plates held equal portions of the genomic DNA taken from each subset. Profiled with immunoSEQ multiplex PCR; TCRdb holds only in-frame clones, not every one. The sample yields approximately 720,000 clones, around 92% seen once. Sequencing used naive CD8+ T cells sorted from blood. The TCR was taken from a man aged 25-45 years in good health. The chain links TRBV27 to TRBJ1-5, with D possibly TRBD1 on 6 matching bases. The CDR3 spells CASSSTGNQPQHF. CDR3 DNA: TGTGCCAGCAGTTCAACAGGGAATCAGCCCCAGCATTTT.